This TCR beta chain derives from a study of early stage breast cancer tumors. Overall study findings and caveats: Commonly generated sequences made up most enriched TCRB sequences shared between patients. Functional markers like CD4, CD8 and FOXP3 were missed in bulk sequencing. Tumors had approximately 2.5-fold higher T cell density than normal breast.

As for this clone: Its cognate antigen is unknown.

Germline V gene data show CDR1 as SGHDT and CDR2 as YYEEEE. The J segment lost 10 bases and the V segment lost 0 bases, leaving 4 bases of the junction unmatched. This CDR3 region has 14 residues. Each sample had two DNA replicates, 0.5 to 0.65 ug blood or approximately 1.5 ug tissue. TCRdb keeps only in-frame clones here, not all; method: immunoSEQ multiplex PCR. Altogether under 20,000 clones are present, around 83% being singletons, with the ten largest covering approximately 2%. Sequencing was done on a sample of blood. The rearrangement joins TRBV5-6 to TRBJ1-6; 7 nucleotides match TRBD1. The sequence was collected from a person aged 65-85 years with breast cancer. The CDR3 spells CASSLGQGKSPLHF. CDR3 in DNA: TGTGCCAGCAGCTTGGGACAGGGAAAGTCACCCCTCCACTTT.